Listed here are 14 T cell receptor beta chains from one sample, sequenced in a study of technical replicates of blood from a few donors. The assay was immunoSEQ multiplex PCR, and TCRdb's table has in-frame clones only and misses some. The profile covers nearly 80,000 clones, with 85% to 95% appearing a single time and 0.35% to 0.45% taken by the ten largest. The sequenced sample was T cells isolated from PBMCs. The receptors here all came from a human donor in good health.

The rearrangement uses TRBV9 and TRBJ2-1, with D tentatively TRBD2 (5 bases). Germline CDR1 reads SGDLS; CDR2 reads YYNGEE. The CDR3 is made up of 15 amino acids. V was shortened by 3 bases and J by 5 bases, with 15 bases between the two germline ends. CDR3 in amino acids: CASSAGLRFNNEQFF. In DNA form, the CDR3 reads TGTGCCAGCAGCGCCGGACTCCGCTTCAACAATGAGCAGTTCTTC.

In its sample, this clone was seen a few times. The V call is TRBV30, the J call TRBJ1-1; D is unresolved. Between the trimmed V and J ends, which lost 0 bases and 4 bases, there was a span of 9 bases. CDR1 is GTSNPN and CDR2 is SVGIG in the germline V gene (reference sequence). The CDR3 is 13 residues long. The CDR3 protein is CAWSVPGATEAFF. The CDR3 nucleotides are TGTGCCTGGAGTGTACCGGGAGCCACTGAAGCTTTCTTT.

The V gene is TRBV2, the J gene TRBJ2-7; 13 bases align to TRBD2. The germline CDR1 and CDR2 sequences are SNHLY and FYNNEI. Trimming cost V 6 bases and J 5 bases; bases outside gene matches: 4. The CDR3 extends over 14 amino acids. For the CDR3, the DNA is TGTGCCAGCAGACCCGGGACTAGCGGGAACGAGCAGTACTTC. Translating gives CASRPGTSGNEQYF.

The CDR3 here is CASREAGMTYEQYF. The CDR3 bases are TGTGCCAGCAGGGAAGCCGGGATGACCTACGAGCAGTACTTC. The chain combines TRBV28 with TRBJ2-7; D is perhaps TRBD2 (5 bases). CDR1 and CDR2 from the germline V gene are MDHEN and SYDVKM. The ends were cut back, 6 bases at V and 2 bases at J, with 14 bases in the middle. The CDR3 is made up of 14 amino acids.

The V and J genes are TRBV19 and TRBJ2-7; TRBD1 agrees at 8 bases. The CDR3 consists of 14 residues. V was clipped by 5 bases and J by 4 bases; unmatched bases: 7. Germline lookup yields CDR1 LNHDA and CDR2 SQIVND (reference sequence). The CDR3 reads CASSVGQAIYEQYF. CDR3 nucleotide sequence: TGTGCCAGTAGTGTGGGACAGGCGATTTACGAGCAGTACTTC.

The V and J genes are TRBV30 and TRBJ1-3; 7 positions match TRBD1. CDR3 size: 14 residues. With 1 base clipped from V and 4 bases from J, the junction kept 4 bases outside the gene matches. CDR1 is GTSNPN and CDR2 is SVGIG in the germline V gene (reference sequence). DNA of the CDR3: TGTGCCTGGAGTGCCAGGGGGGACGGAAACACCATATATTTT. Translation: CAWSARGDGNTIYF.

The gene calls are TRBV5-4 and TRBJ1-1; D call uncertain. Per the germline V gene, CDR1 is SGHNT and CDR2 is YYREEE (reference sequence). With 0 bases removed from V and 2 bases from J, the gap between germline ends came to 8 bases. The CDR3 covers 14 residues. The CDR3 DNA reads TGTGCCAGCAGCTTGGAGGGAGGAAACACTGAAGCTTTCTTT. It translates to CASSLEGGNTEAFF.

Note on this clone: One end of the junction fails to match germline, which may point to a read error. The chain carries TRBV7-7 and TRBJ1-1; TRBD1 matches at 7 bases. Germline lookup yields CDR1 SSHAT and CDR2 FNYEAQ (reference sequence). The CDR3 is made up of 14 amino acids. The CDR3 region is CASSLLTGSTEAFF. CDR3 in DNA: TGTGCTAGCAGCTTGTTGACAGGGAGCACTGAAGCTTTCTTT.

This clone was seen just once. The V call is TRBV11-2, the J call TRBJ2-1; 11 nucleotides agree with TRBD2. Germline CDR1 SGHAT, CDR2 FQNNGV. CDR3 size: 16 residues. With 2 bases clipped from V and 4 bases from J, the junction kept 4 bases outside the gene matches. As DNA, the CDR3 is TGTGCCAGCAGCTTACGTACTAGCGGGAGATACAATGAGCAGTTCTTC. Residues: CASSLRTSGRYNEQFF.

The chain is built from TRBV27 and TRBJ1-2, with 7 bases identical to TRBD1. V lost 3 bases to trimming and J lost 6 bases; unmatched junction nucleotides: 7. The CDR3 covers 14 residues. Germline-derived CDR1 and CDR2 are MNHEY and SMNVEV (reference sequence). CDR3 region: CASSFNRGTNGYTF. The CDR3 DNA reads as TGTGCCAGCAGTTTTAACAGGGGAACAAATGGCTACACCTTC.

The CDR3 DNA reads as TGTGCCAGCAGCTTAATGCCGAGAGGGGGCTCGTTGTCGGTCACAGATACGCAGTATTTT. Its translation: CASSLMPRGGSLSVTDTQYF. This chain links TRBV21-1 with TRBJ2-3; TRBD1, the table's D call, was not compared with the DNA. TRBV21-1 represents a pseudogene. The length of the CDR3 is 20 residues.

The rearrangement joins TRBV9 to TRBJ2-1; TRBD2 aligns across 9 bases. Germline V gene lookup returns CDR1 SGDLS and CDR2 YYNGEE. This CDR3 is 18 amino acids long. The ends lost 3 bases at V and 0 bases at J; junction bases unmatched: 10. The CDR3 bases are TGTGCCAGCAGCGCCGGACAGCGGGAGGTCCCCTCCTACAATGAGCAGTTCTTC. Encoded protein: CASSAGQREVPSYNEQFF. Using reference TRBV9 and TRBJ2-1 for the parts outside the CDR3, the full variable domain is DSGVTQTPKHLITATGQRVTLRCSPRSGDLSVYWYQQSLDQGLQFLIQYYNGEERAKGNILERFSAQQFPDLHSELNLSSLELGDSALYFCASSAGQREVPSYNEQFFGPGTRLTVL.

The V gene is TRBV5-5, the J gene TRBJ2-7, with 8 bases that match TRBD1. This CDR3 has 15 residues. V trimming: 4 bases; J trimming: 7 bases; junction bases outside the gene matches: 13. Germline V gives CDR1 SGHKS, CDR2 YYEKEE (reference sequence). In nucleotides, the CDR3 is TGTGCCAGCAGCGCGGGGACAGGTGGACCGGGGGAGCAGTACTTC. The encoded protein is CASSAGTGGPGEQYF.

The chain joins TRBV11-3 to TRBJ2-2, with a weak D call TRBD2 (6 bases). Trimming took off 3 bases at V and 7 bases at J, with 15 bases between the two ends. The germline V gene has CDR1 SGHNT and CDR2 YENEEA. The CDR3 sequence is 15 residues long. Here the CDR3 DNA reads TGTGCCAGCAGCTTTCCTCTAGCGCGCGACGGGGAGCTGTTTTTT. Translated: CASSFPLARDGELFF.